This TCR beta chain was captured by sequencing in a study of type 1 and type 2 diabetes patients. Study-wide background: CD4+ or CD8+ T cells were positively selected from PBMCs with microbeads. Study findings and constraints: A median of one highly-expanded CD4+ clone, covering about 3.7% of reads, occurred in type 2 diabetes.

The V end was cut by 4 bases, the J end by 2 bases, with 15 bases between. This CDR3 spans 15 amino acids. Genomic DNA was the PCR template. Amplification of the beta chain CDR3 used 30 forward and 13 reverse multiplex primers. TCRdb re-called the multiplex PCR reads through MiXCR, storing one row per CDR3 protein. The sample has fewer than 350,000 distinct CDR3 sequences, around 47% seen once; the top ten hold roughly 13%. Peripheral blood, around 9.5 milliliters per participant, was collected. The sample holds a few counts of this clonotype. Its antigen remains unidentified. The rearrangement joins TRBV12-3 or TRBV12-4 to TRBJ2-7, with no clear D. The TCR originated in a man between 18 and 29 years old with type 2 diabetes. Sequenced material: peripheral blood mononuclear cells (PBMCs). CDR3 in amino acids: CASSSGVLVTYEQYF. CDR3 nucleotides: TGTGCCAGCAGTTCTGGGGTTCTGGTAACCTACGAGCAGTACTTC.